This T cell receptor (beta chain) was documented in a study of regulatory T cells in long-lasting Graves disease. The study, taken as a whole, reports: Preferential use of TRBV28, TRBJ1-2 and TRBJ2-5 was seen in persistent disease.

V lost 0 bases to trimming and J lost 13 bases, with 19 bases between them. There are 15 residues in the CDR3. Germline V gene lookup returns CDR1 MNHEY and CDR2 SVGAGI. Stated time point: newly diagnosed GD, antithyroid drugs for less than 3 months. Construction of the TCR library relied on RNA isolated from PBMCs. Arm-PCR of CDR3 regions and iRepertoire HTBI primers were used to build TCR beta libraries. A single record per CDR3 protein comes from TCRdb applying MiXCR to the multiplex PCR reads. The table shows about 520,000 distinct CDR3 sequences, with approximately 12% occurring only once. This clonotype occurred many times. Antigen: not known. The data also belong to a second study, concerning T cells in Graves' hyperthyroidism and ophthalmopathy. That paper adds: The HTBI primer set was used in a first-round RT-PCR of the TCR CDR3. Most thyroid clonotypes expanded above 0.001 appeared in blood too. Stable hyperthyroidism and ophthalmopathy were separated using 13 V-J signatures.

Sequencing used peripheral blood mononuclear cells (PBMCs), obtained at new diagnosis, from a patient treated with antithyroid drugs. The chain has TRBV6-5 and TRBJ2-1, with TRBD1 as a possible D gene (5 bases). This receptor was taken from a woman in her 30s with Graves disease. The CDR3, as DNA: TGTGCCAGCAGTTACTCGTCTTTAGGGGCCTCTATCCAGTTCTTC. It is translated as CASSYSSLGASIQFF.